A selection of T cell receptor beta chains follows, all from one sample in a study of radiotherapy plus CTLA-4 blockade in lung cancer. Clones were read by immunoSEQ multiplex PCR, and TCRdb kept only the in-frame ones, dropping some. Among around 110,000 clones, about 80% were seen once, and the ten largest hold about 3.5%. Source: peripheral blood, taken from a patient treated with radiotherapy plus ipilimumab. The receptors derive from a human donor with non-small cell lung cancer that progressed on radiotherapy plus ipilimumab. Some clones in this sample may be carry-over from other donors' samples. Each CDR3 is given with its conserved first and last residue. A D gene is named only where the DNA matches it firmly. Rows may omit the clone size; those that give it use once, few, many or a size class.

abundance: NA
d_gene: TRBD2
v_gene: TRBV4-2
j_gene: TRBJ2-3
CDR3aa: CASSQKAGGTDTQYF
CDR3nt: TGTGCCAGCAGCCAAAAGGCGGGGGGGACAGATACGCAGTATTTT

abundance: once
d_gene: NA
v_gene: TRBV4-1
j_gene: TRBJ2-4
CDR3aa: CASSRGGAQGLAKNIQYF
CDR3nt: TGCGCCAGCAGCCGCGGCGGGGCCCAGGGGTTGGCCAAAAACATTCAGTACTTC

abundance: NA
d_gene: TRBD2
v_gene: TRBV6-1
j_gene: TRBJ2-7
CDR3aa: CASSEMRGGVSYEQYF
CDR3nt: TGTGCCAGCAGTGAAATGAGGGGAGGGGTGTCCTACGAGCAGTACTTC

abundance: NA
d_gene: NA
v_gene: TRBV7-6
j_gene: TRBJ1-4
CDR3aa: CASGRLNEKLFF
CDR3nt: TGTGCCAGCGGGAGGCTTAATGAAAAACTGTTTTTT

abundance: NA
d_gene: TRBD1
v_gene: TRBV18
j_gene: TRBJ1-6
CDR3aa: CASSPRQGYNSPLHF
CDR3nt: TGTGCCAGCTCACCTCGACAGGGCTATAATTCACCCCTCCACTTT

abundance: NA
d_gene: TRBD1
v_gene: TRBV4-1
j_gene: TRBJ1-5
CDR3aa: CASSQDSPINRGKSNQPQHF
CDR3nt: TGCGCCAGCAGCCAAGATTCCCCAATTAACAGGGGGAAGAGCAATCAGCCCCAGCATTTT

abundance: NA
d_gene: NA
v_gene: TRBV2
j_gene: TRBJ2-5
CDR3aa: CASSKDRTSQETQYF
CDR3nt: TGTGCCAGCAGTAAAGACAGGACTAGCCAAGAGACCCAGTACTTC

abundance: NA
d_gene: NA
v_gene: TRBV7-9
j_gene: TRBJ1-1
CDR3aa: CAIRTANTEAFF
CDR3nt: TGTGCCATAAGGACAGCCAACACTGAAGCTTTCTTT

abundance: NA
d_gene: NA
v_gene: TRBV5-1
j_gene: TRBJ2-3
CDR3aa: CASTAYRGTDTQYF
CDR3nt: TGCGCCAGCACCGCCTATAGGGGCACAGATACGCAGTATTTT

abundance: few
d_gene: NA
v_gene: TRBV6-4
j_gene: TRBJ2-3
CDR3aa: CASSDSDTDTQYF
CDR3nt: TGTGCCAGCAGTGACTCGGACACAGATACGCAGTATTTT

abundance: NA
d_gene: TRBD1
v_gene: TRBV19
j_gene: TRBJ1-6
CDR3aa: CASSITTGGGGSPLHF
CDR3nt: TGTGCCAGTAGTATCACAACAGGGGGCGGAGGCTCACCCCTCCACTTT

abundance: NA
d_gene: TRBD1
v_gene: TRBV2
j_gene: TRBJ1-1
CDR3aa: CASSDRTGYTEAFF
CDR3nt: TGTGCCAGCAGTGACCGGACAGGGTACACTGAAGCTTTCTTT

abundance: NA
d_gene: NA
v_gene: TRBV7-6
j_gene: TRBJ1-1
CDR3aa: CASSTGFMNTEAFF
CDR3nt: TGTGCCAGCAGCACGGGATTCATGAACACTGAAGCTTTCTTT

abundance: NA
d_gene: NA
v_gene: TRBV19
j_gene: TRBJ1-4
CDR3aa: CASSILGGGLGEKLFF
CDR3nt: TGTGCCAGTAGTATCCTGGGAGGGGGTCTGGGAGAAAAACTGTTTTTT

abundance: NA
d_gene: TRBD1
v_gene: TRBV6-5
j_gene: TRBJ1-2
CDR3aa: CASREQGNYGYTF
CDR3nt: TGTGCCAGCAGGGAACAGGGGAACTATGGCTACACCTTC

abundance: NA
d_gene: NA
v_gene: TRBV10-3
j_gene: TRBJ2-7
CDR3aa: CAISESMGLLSYEQYF
CDR3nt: TGTGCCATCAGTGAGTCGATGGGGCTCCTCTCCTACGAGCAGTACTTC

abundance: NA
d_gene: NA
v_gene: TRBV15
j_gene: TRBJ2-3
CDR3aa: CATSRGHGWGDTQYF
CDR3nt: TGTGCCACCAGCAGAGGGCACGGGTGGGGTGATACGCAGTATTTT

abundance: once
d_gene: NA
v_gene: TRBV7-2
j_gene: TRBJ2-7
CDR3aa: CASSHSTGAYEQYF
CDR3nt: TGTGCCAGCAGCCACTCGACAGGAGCCTACGAGCAGTACTTC

abundance: few
d_gene: TRBD2
v_gene: TRBV5-5
j_gene: TRBJ2-5
CDR3aa: CASSLPSSGYQETQYF
CDR3nt: TGTGCCAGCAGCTTACCGTCTAGCGGATATCAAGAGACCCAGTACTTC

abundance: NA
d_gene: NA
v_gene: TRBV11-2
j_gene: TRBJ1-1
CDR3aa: CASSFSRAEAFF
CDR3nt: TGTGCCAGCAGCTTTTCCCGAGCTGAAGCTTTCTTT

abundance: NA
d_gene: NA
v_gene: TRBV11-3
j_gene: TRBJ2-1
CDR3aa: CASSLGGGNTEQFF
CDR3nt: TGTGCCAGCAGCTTAGGAGGGGGAAACACTGAGCAGTTCTTC

abundance: NA
d_gene: NA
v_gene: TRBV7-9
j_gene: TRBJ1-1
CDR3aa: CASSAQAGDLEAFF
CDR3nt: TGTGCCAGCAGCGCGCAGGCGGGGGACCTTGAAGCTTTCTTT

abundance: NA
d_gene: NA
v_gene: TRBV7-2
j_gene: TRBJ1-2
CDR3aa: CASSLDTRGVRVYGYTF
CDR3nt: TGTGCCAGCAGCTTAGACACCAGGGGCGTCAGAGTCTATGGCTACACCTTC

abundance: once
d_gene: NA
v_gene: TRBV7-3
j_gene: TRBJ1-1
CDR3aa: CASSSDRNTEAFF
CDR3nt: TGTGCCAGCAGCTCCGACAGAAACACTGAAGCTTTCTTT

abundance: NA
d_gene: NA
v_gene: TRBV7-6
j_gene: TRBJ2-3
CDR3aa: CASSLSRDTQYF
CDR3nt: TGTGCCAGCAGCTTAAGTCGGGATACGCAGTATTTT

abundance: NA
d_gene: NA
v_gene: TRBV5-8
j_gene: TRBJ2-5
CDR3aa: CASTSRPAAQETQYF
CDR3nt: TGTGCCAGCACGAGCCGGCCGGCGGCCCAAGAGACCCAGTACTTC

abundance: NA
d_gene: TRBD1
v_gene: TRBV7-3
j_gene: TRBJ1-1
CDR3aa: CASSLLPGQVNTEAFF
CDR3nt: TGTGCCAGCAGCTTACTCCCGGGACAGGTGAACACTGAAGCTTTCTTT

abundance: NA
d_gene: NA
v_gene: TRBV2
j_gene: TRBJ2-7
CDR3aa: CASSTGPVEQYF
CDR3nt: TGTGCCAGCAGTACGGGACCCGTCGAGCAGTACTTC

abundance: NA
d_gene: NA
v_gene: TRBV7-2
j_gene: TRBJ2-7
CDR3aa: CASSWTPAVGYEQYF
CDR3nt: TGTGCCAGCAGCTGGACCCCCGCGGTGGGCTACGAGCAGTACTTC

abundance: NA
d_gene: TRBD2
v_gene: TRBV11-2
j_gene: TRBJ2-7
CDR3aa: CASSLARGVVTYEQYF
CDR3nt: TGTGCCAGCAGCTTAGCGCGGGGGGTGGTCACCTACGAGCAGTACTTC

abundance: NA
d_gene: TRBD2
v_gene: TRBV5-1
j_gene: TRBJ2-3
CDR3aa: CASSLGPPAGADTQYF
CDR3nt: TGCGCCAGCAGCTTGGGCCCCCCAGCGGGGGCAGATACGCAGTATTTT

abundance: NA
d_gene: TRBD1
v_gene: TRBV29-1
j_gene: TRBJ2-5
CDR3aa: CSGRQGGGTTQYF
CDR3nt: TGCAGCGGGCGACAGGGGGGGGGTACGACCCAGTACTTC

abundance: NA
d_gene: NA
v_gene: TRBV5-1
j_gene: TRBJ2-5
CDR3aa: CASSSGWSEYQETQYF
CDR3nt: TGCGCCAGCAGCTCAGGGTGGTCCGAGTACCAAGAGACCCAGTACTTC

abundance: few
d_gene: TRBD1
v_gene: TRBV6-5
j_gene: TRBJ1-2
CDR3aa: CASSPGQTNYGYTF
CDR3nt: TGTGCCAGCAGTCCGGGACAGACTAACTATGGCTACACCTTC

abundance: NA
d_gene: TRBD1
v_gene: TRBV2
j_gene: TRBJ2-7
CDR3aa: CASRRQGASYEQYF
CDR3nt: TGTGCCAGCAGAAGACAGGGGGCCTCCTACGAGCAGTACTTC

abundance: NA
d_gene: NA
v_gene: TRBV6-7
j_gene: TRBJ1-5
CDR3aa: CASSISNISNQPQHF
CDR3nt: TGTGCCAGCAGCATATCCAACATCAGCAATCAGCCCCAGCATTTT

abundance: NA
d_gene: TRBD1
v_gene: TRBV6-5
j_gene: TRBJ1-1
CDR3aa: CASRSDRDGTEAFF
CDR3nt: TGTGCCAGCAGATCGGACAGGGATGGCACTGAAGCTTTCTTT

abundance: few
d_gene: NA
v_gene: TRBV9
j_gene: TRBJ2-1
CDR3aa: CASSVESRARKSSYNEQFF
CDR3nt: TGTGCCAGCAGCGTAGAATCGAGAGCACGAAAGAGCTCCTACAATGAGCAGTTCTTC

abundance: once
d_gene: NA
v_gene: TRBV4-3
j_gene: TRBJ2-2
CDR3aa: CASSQAPEGGINTGELFF
CDR3nt: TGCGCCAGCAGCCAAGCCCCGGAGGGGGGGATAAACACCGGGGAGCTGTTTTTT

abundance: few
d_gene: TRBD1
v_gene: TRBV2
j_gene: TRBJ2-3
CDR3aa: CASRQGLSGDTQYF
CDR3nt: TGTGCCAGCAGACAGGGGTTGAGCGGAGATACGCAGTATTTT

abundance: NA
d_gene: NA
v_gene: TRBV5-6
j_gene: TRBJ2-1
CDR3aa: CASRRYEGNSYNEQFF
CDR3nt: TGTGCCAGCAGGCGATATGAGGGTAACTCCTACAATGAGCAGTTCTTC

abundance: NA
d_gene: TRBD1
v_gene: TRBV5-1
j_gene: TRBJ2-4
CDR3aa: CASSFGQGANIQYF
CDR3nt: TGCGCCAGCAGCTTCGGACAGGGGGCGAACATTCAGTACTTC

abundance: few
d_gene: TRBD2
v_gene: TRBV5-1
j_gene: TRBJ2-1
CDR3aa: CASGVAGVYNEQFF
CDR3nt: TGCGCCAGCGGAGTAGCGGGAGTTTACAATGAGCAGTTCTTC

abundance: NA
d_gene: NA
v_gene: TRBV10-3
j_gene: TRBJ1-1
CDR3aa: CAISVQGGTEAFF
CDR3nt: TGTGCCATCAGTGTACAGGGAGGCACTGAAGCTTTCTTT

abundance: NA
d_gene: TRBD2
v_gene: TRBV13
j_gene: TRBJ2-1
CDR3aa: CASSSRLAGAWFF
CDR3nt: TGTGCCAGCAGCTCCCGTCTAGCGGGTGCTTGGTTCTTC

abundance: NA
d_gene: TRBD1
v_gene: TRBV28
j_gene: TRBJ2-5
CDR3aa: CASSLYGTGGETQYF
CDR3nt: TGTGCCAGCAGTTTATACGGGACAGGGGGAGAGACCCAGTACTTC

abundance: NA
d_gene: NA
v_gene: TRBV7-8
j_gene: TRBJ2-1
CDR3aa: CAIPGESYNEQFF
CDR3nt: TGTGCCATCCCAGGAGAGTCCTACAATGAGCAGTTCTTC

abundance: NA
d_gene: TRBD1
v_gene: TRBV4-3
j_gene: TRBJ2-7
CDR3aa: CASSRTGQGAYEQYF
CDR3nt: TGCGCCAGCAGCCGAACGGGACAGGGGGCCTACGAGCAGTACTTC

abundance: NA
d_gene: NA
v_gene: TRBV6-6
j_gene: TRBJ1-5
CDR3aa: CASSIGTVEQPQHF
CDR3nt: TGTGCCAGCAGTATCGGGACGGTTGAACAGCCCCAGCATTTT

abundance: NA
d_gene: NA
v_gene: TRBV4-2
j_gene: TRBJ2-7
CDR3aa: CASSFRAEQYF
CDR3nt: TGTGCCAGCAGCTTCAGAGCCGAGCAGTACTTC

abundance: NA
d_gene: NA
v_gene: TRBV28
j_gene: TRBJ1-1
CDR3aa: CASSSWDLKAFF
CDR3nt: TGTGCCAGCAGTTCGTGGGATCTTAAAGCTTTCTTT

abundance: NA
d_gene: TRBD1
v_gene: TRBV5-4
j_gene: TRBJ1-4
CDR3aa: CASSLTGAGNEKLFF
CDR3nt: TGTGCCAGCAGCTTGACAGGGGCTGGGAATGAAAAACTGTTTTTT

abundance: NA
d_gene: NA
v_gene: TRBV18
j_gene: TRBJ2-2
CDR3aa: CASSPQNTGELFF
CDR3nt: TGTGCCAGCTCACCTCAGAACACCGGGGAGCTGTTTTTT

abundance: NA
d_gene: NA
v_gene: TRBV29-1
j_gene: TRBJ2-7
CDR3aa: CSVNQGNSYEQYF
CDR3nt: TGCAGCGTAAATCAGGGGAACTCCTACGAGCAGTACTTC

abundance: once
d_gene: NA
v_gene: TRBV7-9
j_gene: TRBJ2-6
CDR3aa: CASSLGQKSSGANVLTF
CDR3nt: TGTGCCAGCAGCTTAGGACAGAAGAGCTCTGGGGCCAACGTCCTGACTTTC